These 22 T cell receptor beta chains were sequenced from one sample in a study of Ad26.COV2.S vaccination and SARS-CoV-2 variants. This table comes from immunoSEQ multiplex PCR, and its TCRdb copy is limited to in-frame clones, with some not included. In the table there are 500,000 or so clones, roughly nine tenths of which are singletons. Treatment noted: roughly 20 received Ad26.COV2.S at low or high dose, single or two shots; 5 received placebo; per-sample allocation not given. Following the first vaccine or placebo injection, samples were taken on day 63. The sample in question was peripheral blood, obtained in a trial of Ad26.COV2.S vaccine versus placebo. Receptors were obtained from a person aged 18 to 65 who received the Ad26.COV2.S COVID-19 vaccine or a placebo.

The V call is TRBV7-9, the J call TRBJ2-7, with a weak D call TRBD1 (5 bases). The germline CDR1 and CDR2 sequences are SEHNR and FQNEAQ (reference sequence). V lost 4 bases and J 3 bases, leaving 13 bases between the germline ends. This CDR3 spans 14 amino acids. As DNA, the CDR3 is TGTGCCAGCAGCTCAATCCTGGACAACTACGAGCAGTACTTC. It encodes CASSSILDNYEQYF.

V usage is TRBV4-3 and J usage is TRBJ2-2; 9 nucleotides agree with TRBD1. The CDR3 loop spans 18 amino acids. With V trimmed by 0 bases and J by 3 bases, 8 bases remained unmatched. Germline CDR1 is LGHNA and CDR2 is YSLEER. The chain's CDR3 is CASSQDIGTGLDTGELFF. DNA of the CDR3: TGCGCCAGCAGCCAAGATATTGGGACAGGGCTTGACACCGGGGAGCTGTTTTTT.

CDR3 region: CASSLTGRNEQFF. CDR3 bases: TGCGCCAGCAGCTTGACAGGGCGGAATGAGCAGTTCTTC. V gene TRBV5-1 combines with J gene TRBJ2-1, with D maybe TRBD1 (6 bases). Deletions cut 1 base from V and 7 bases from J, with 9 bases between. Germline CDR1 reads SGHRS; CDR2 reads YFSETQ. This CDR3 region has 13 residues.

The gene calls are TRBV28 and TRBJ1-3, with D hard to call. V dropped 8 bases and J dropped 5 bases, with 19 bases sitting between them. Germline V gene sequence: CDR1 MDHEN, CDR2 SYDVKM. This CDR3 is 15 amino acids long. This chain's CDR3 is CASRPPGEARNTIYF. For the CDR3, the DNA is TGTGCCAGCCGACCGCCGGGAGAAGCACGAAACACCATATATTTT.

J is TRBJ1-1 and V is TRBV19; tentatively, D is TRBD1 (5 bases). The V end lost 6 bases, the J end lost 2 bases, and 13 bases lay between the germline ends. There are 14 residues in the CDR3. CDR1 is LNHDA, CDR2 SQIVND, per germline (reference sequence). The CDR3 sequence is CASRATVINTEAFF. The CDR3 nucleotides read TGTGCCAGTAGAGCGACAGTCATTAACACTGAAGCTTTCTTT.

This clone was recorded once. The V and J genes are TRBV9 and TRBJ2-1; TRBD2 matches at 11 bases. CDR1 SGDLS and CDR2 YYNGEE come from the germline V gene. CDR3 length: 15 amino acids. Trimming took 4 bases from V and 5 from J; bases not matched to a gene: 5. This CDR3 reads CASSQTSGVNNEQFF. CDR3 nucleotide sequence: TGTGCCAGCAGCCAGACTAGCGGGGTTAACAATGAGCAGTTCTTC.

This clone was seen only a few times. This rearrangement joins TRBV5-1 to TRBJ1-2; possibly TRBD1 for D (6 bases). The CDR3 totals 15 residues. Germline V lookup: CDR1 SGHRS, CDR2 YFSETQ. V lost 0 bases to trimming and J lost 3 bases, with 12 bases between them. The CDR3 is CASSLAGEGHYGYTF. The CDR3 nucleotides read TGCGCCAGCAGCTTGGCAGGGGAAGGGCACTATGGCTACACCTTC.

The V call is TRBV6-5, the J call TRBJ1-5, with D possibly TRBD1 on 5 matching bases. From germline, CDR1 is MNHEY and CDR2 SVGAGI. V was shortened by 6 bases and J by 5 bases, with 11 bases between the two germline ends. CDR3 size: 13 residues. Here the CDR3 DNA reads TGTGCCAGCAGGAGGACAAGGGATCAGCCCCAGCATTTT. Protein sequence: CASRRTRDQPQHF.

CDR3 in DNA: TGTGCCAGCAGATCTGGAGGGGCTGGGGCCAACGTCCTGACTTTC. Translation gives CASRSGGAGANVLTF. V gene TRBV28 combines with J gene TRBJ2-6, with a possible D match to TRBD2 (6 bases). Germline CDR1 is MDHEN and CDR2 is SYDVKM. This CDR3 contains 15 residues. Deletions cut 6 bases from V and 2 bases from J, with 11 bases between.

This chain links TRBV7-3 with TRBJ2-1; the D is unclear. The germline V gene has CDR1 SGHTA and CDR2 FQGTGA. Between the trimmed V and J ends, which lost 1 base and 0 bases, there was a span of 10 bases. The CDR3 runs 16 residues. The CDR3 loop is CASSLIGTDSYNEQFF. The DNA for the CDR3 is TGTGCCAGCAGCTTAATCGGAACGGACTCCTACAATGAGCAGTTCTTC.

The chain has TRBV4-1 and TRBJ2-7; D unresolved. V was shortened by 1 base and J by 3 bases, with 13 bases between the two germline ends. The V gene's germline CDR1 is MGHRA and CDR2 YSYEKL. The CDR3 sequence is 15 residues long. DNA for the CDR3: TGCGCCAGCAGCCAAGGAAAAGAAACTTACTACGAGCAGTACTTC. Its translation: CASSQGKETYYEQYF.

DNA of the CDR3: TGTGCCAGCAGTGAATTTGGAGGTAATCAGCCCCAGCATTTT. Translating gives CASSEFGGNQPQHF. The chain links TRBV25-1 to TRBJ1-5, with D uncertain. The CDR3 totals 14 residues. Looked up from germline, CDR1 is MGHDK and CDR2 is SYGVNS. V dropped 1 base and J dropped 4 bases, with 8 bases sitting between them.

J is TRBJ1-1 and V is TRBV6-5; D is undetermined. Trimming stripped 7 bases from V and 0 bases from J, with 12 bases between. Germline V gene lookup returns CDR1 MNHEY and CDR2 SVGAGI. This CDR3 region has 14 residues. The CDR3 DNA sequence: TGTGCCAGCAAAGTTACGACCATGAACACTGAAGCTTTCTTT. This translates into CASKVTTMNTEAFF.

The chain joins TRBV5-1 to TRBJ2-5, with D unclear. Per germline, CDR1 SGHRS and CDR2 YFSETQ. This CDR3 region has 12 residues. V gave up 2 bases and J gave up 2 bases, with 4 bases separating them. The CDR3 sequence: CASSFRQETQYF. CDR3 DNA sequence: TGCGCCAGCAGCTTCCGACAAGAGACCCAGTACTTC.

DNA for the CDR3: TGTGCCAGCAGTGAAGTCCAAGAGGGGGCTGCTTTCTTT. This gives the protein CASSEVQEGAAFF. This chain connects TRBV2 to TRBJ1-1, with TRBD1 matching over 7 bases. The germline gives CDR1 SNHLY, CDR2 FYNNEI. V gave up 1 base and J gave up 11 bases; unmatched junction bases: 7. CDR3 length: 13 amino acids. Using reference TRBV2 and TRBJ1-1 for the parts outside the CDR3, the full variable domain is EPEVTQTPSHQVTQMGQEVILRCVPISNHLYFYWYRQILGQKVEFLVSFYNNEISEKSEIFDDQFSVERPDGSNFTLKIRSTKLEDSAMYFCASSEVQEGAAFFGQGTRLTVV.

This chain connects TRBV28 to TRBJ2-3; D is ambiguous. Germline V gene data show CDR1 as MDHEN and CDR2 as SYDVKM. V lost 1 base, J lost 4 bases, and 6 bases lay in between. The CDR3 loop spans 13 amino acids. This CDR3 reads CASSLSSPDTQYF. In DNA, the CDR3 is TGTGCCAGCAGTTTATCCAGCCCAGATACGCAGTATTTT.

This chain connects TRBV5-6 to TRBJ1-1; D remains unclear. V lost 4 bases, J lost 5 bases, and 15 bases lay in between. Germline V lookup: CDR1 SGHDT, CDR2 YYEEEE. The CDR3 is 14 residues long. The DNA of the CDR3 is TGTGCCAGCAGCGTGGATAACAAGATTACTGAAGCTTTCTTT. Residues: CASSVDNKITEAFF.

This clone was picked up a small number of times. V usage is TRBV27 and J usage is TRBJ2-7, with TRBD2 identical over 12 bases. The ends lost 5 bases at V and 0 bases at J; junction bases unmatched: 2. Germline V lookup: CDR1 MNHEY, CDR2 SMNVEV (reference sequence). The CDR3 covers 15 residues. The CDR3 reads CASSTSGRSSYEQYF. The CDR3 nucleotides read TGTGCCAGCAGTACTAGCGGGAGGAGCTCCTACGAGCAGTACTTC.

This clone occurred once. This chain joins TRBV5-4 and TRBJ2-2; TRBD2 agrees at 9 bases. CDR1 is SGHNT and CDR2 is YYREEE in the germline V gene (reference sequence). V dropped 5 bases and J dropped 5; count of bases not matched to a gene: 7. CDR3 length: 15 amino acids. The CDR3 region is CASRAGTSPTGELFF. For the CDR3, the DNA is TGTGCCAGCAGAGCCGGGACTAGCCCGACCGGGGAGCTGTTTTTT.

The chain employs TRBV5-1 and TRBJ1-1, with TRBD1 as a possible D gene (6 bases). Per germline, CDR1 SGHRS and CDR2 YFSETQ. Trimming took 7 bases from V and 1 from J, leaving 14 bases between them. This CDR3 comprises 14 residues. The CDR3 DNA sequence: TGCGCCAGCGGTTTCACAGGGAAGAACACTGAAGCTTTCTTT. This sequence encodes CASGFTGKNTEAFF.

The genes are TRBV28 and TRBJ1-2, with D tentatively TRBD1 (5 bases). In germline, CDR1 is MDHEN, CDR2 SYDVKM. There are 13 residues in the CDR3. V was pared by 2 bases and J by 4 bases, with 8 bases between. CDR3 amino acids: CASSLTGPYGYTF. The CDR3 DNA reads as TGTGCCAGCAGTTTAACAGGCCCCTATGGCTACACCTTC.

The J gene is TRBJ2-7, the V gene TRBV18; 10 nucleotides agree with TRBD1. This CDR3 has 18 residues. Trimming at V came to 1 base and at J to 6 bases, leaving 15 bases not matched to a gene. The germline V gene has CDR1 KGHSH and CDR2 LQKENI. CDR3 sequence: CASSPLGAGTGAFLEQYF. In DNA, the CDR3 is TGTGCCAGCTCACCACTGGGGGCGGGGACAGGGGCTTTCCTCGAGCAGTACTTC.